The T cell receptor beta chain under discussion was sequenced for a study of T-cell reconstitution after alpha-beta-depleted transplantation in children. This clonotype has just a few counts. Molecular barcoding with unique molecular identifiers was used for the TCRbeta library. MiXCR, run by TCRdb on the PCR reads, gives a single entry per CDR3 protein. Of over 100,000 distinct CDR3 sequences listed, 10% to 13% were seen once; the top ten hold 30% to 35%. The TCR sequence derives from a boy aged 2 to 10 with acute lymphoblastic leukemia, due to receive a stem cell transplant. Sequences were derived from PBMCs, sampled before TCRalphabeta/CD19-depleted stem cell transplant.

The DNA of the CDR3 is TGTGCCACACAAGTCACAGATACGCAGTATTTT. Its protein product is CATQVTDTQYF. This chain links TRBV10-3 with TRBJ2-3; D gene uncertain. V dropped 10 bases and J dropped 2 bases, with 7 bases sitting between them. The CDR3 has 11 residues. CDR1 ENHRY and CDR2 SYGVKD come from the germline V gene.